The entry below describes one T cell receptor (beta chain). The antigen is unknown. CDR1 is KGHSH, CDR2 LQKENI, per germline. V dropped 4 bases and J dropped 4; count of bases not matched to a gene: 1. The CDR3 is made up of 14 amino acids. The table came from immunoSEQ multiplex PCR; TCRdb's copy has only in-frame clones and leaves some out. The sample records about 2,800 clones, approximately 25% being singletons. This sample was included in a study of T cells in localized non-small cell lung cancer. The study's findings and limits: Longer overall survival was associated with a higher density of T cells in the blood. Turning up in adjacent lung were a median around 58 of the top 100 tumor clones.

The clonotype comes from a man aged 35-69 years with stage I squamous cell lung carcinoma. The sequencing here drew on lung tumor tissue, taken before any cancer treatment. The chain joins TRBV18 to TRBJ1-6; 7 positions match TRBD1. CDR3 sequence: CASSQGQYNSPLHF. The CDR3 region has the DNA TGTGCCAGCTCACAGGGACAGTATAATTCACCCCTCCACTTT.